These T cell receptor beta chains were read from a single sample in a study of Ad26.COV2.S vaccination and SARS-CoV-2 variants. Using immunoSEQ multiplex PCR, the repertoire was profiled, and TCRdb retains in-frame clones only, with some absent. This sample carries roughly 350,000 clones, roughly 90% of them seen once, and the ten largest clones take about 6.4%. The input for sequencing was peripheral blood, taken in a trial of Ad26.COV2.S vaccine versus placebo. The source of these receptors is a person between 18 and 59 years old who received the Ad26.COV2.S COVID-19 vaccine or a placebo. CDR3s include the opening cysteine and the closing phenylalanine or tryptophan. D genes are given only for firm matches. Not all rows give a size; the values are once, few, many and, for expanded clones, a class.

NA,TRBJ2-7,TRBV6-2/TRBV6-3,NA,TGTGCCAGCAGTGTCCTTGGACTGTACTCCTACGAGCAGTACTTC,CASSVLGLYSYEQYF
NA,TRBJ1-1,TRBV4-3,NA,TGCGCCAGCAGCCAAGACGCAATCTACAGCACTGAAGCTTTCTTT,CASSQDAIYSTEAFF
NA,TRBJ2-3,TRBV29-1,TRBD2,TGCAGCGAGACTAGCGGGGTCAGAGATACGCAGTATTTT,CSETSGVRDTQYF
once,TRBJ1-2,TRBV19,NA,TGTGCCAGTAGTACGCATGGCGGCCGTACTGCCGATGGCTACACCTTC,CASSTHGGRTADGYTF
NA,TRBJ2-6,TRBV7-2,NA,TGTGCCAGCAGCTTAGGGGCGGCCTCTGGGGCCAACGTCCTGACTTTC,CASSLGAASGANVLTF
NA,TRBJ2-7,TRBV3-1/TRBV3-2,TRBD1,TGTGCCAGCAGCCAAGTTGGGGACAGCCTCTACGAGCAGTACTTC,CASSQVGDSLYEQYF
NA,TRBJ2-2,TRBV18,NA,TGTGCCAGCTCACCATTAAGGGAATCCGGGGAGCTGTTTTTT,CASSPLRESGELFF
NA,TRBJ2-6,TRBV27,TRBD1,TGTGCCAGCAGTTTAGAGCGACAGGGGCCCTCTGGGGCCAACGTCCTGACTTTC,CASSLERQGPSGANVLTF
NA,TRBJ2-3,TRBV11-2,TRBD2,TGTGCCAGCAGGGATAGCGGGAGGGCCGCAGATACGCAGTATTTT,CASRDSGRAADTQYF
NA,TRBJ2-7,TRBV23-1,NA,TGCGCCAGCAGTCAATCAAGGGACGAGCAGTACTTC,CASSQSRDEQYF
NA,TRBJ2-5,TRBV5-4,NA,TGTGCCAGCAGCACATCCCCGGACCCGGAAGAGACCCAGTACTTC,CASSTSPDPEETQYF
NA,TRBJ1-2,TRBV28,NA,TGTGCCAGCAGTGTGACAGGCAACTATGGCTACACCTTC,CASSVTGNYGYTF
NA,TRBJ2-7,TRBV7-8,NA,TGTGCCAGCAGCTTAGGGACAGTAGGCTCCTACGAGCAGTACTTC,CASSLGTVGSYEQYF
once,TRBJ1-6,TRBV7-3,TRBD1,TGTGCCAGCAGCTTACAGGGACAGGGATCTTCACCCCTCCACTTT,CASSLQGQGSSPLHF
NA,TRBJ1-2,TRBV9,TRBD1,TGTGCCAGCAGCGTAGTCAGAGGGGACAGCTATGGCTACACCTTC,CASSVVRGDSYGYTF
once,TRBJ1-4,TRBV9,NA,TGTGCCAGCAGCGTAGGCCCCTCCGCCGAAAAACTGTTTTTT,CASSVGPSAEKLFF
NA,TRBJ1-2,TRBV19,NA,TGTGCCAGTAACCCTGCCACAGGATACAACTATGGCTACACCTTC,CASNPATGYNYGYTF
NA,TRBJ1-3,TRBV5-1,TRBD1,TGCGCCAGCAGCCTATACCCCAGGGGGAACTCTGGAAACACCATATATTTT,CASSLYPRGNSGNTIYF
NA,TRBJ1-6,TRBV19,TRBD1,TGTGCCAGTAGTACCCGACAGGGCCGGAGCTCCTATAATTCACCCCTCCACTTT,CASSTRQGRSSYNSPLHF
NA,TRBJ1-2,TRBV7-8,NA,TGTGCCAGCAGCTTAGAGGGCAGGAGCTATGGCTACACCTTC,CASSLEGRSYGYTF
few,TRBJ2-7,TRBV6-1,NA,TGTGCCAGCAGTGAAGTGGACGACAGCTCCTACGAGCAGTACTTC,CASSEVDDSSYEQYF
NA,TRBJ1-1,TRBV7-9,NA,TGTGCCAGCAGCTTCCACGCCCCGAACACTGAAGCTTTCTTT,CASSFHAPNTEAFF
NA,TRBJ2-1,TRBV7-8,TRBD2,TGTGCCAGCAGCATGACTAGCGGGGGGGCGTACAATGAGCAGTTCTTC,CASSMTSGGAYNEQFF
NA,TRBJ1-5,TRBV21-1,NA,TGTGCCAGCAGCATCATCATCGATCAGCCCCAGCATTTT,CASSIIIDQPQHF
NA,TRBJ2-7,TRBV19,NA,TGTGCCAGTAGGGGAACCTCCTACGAGCAGTACTTC,CASRGTSYEQYF
NA,TRBJ2-1,TRBV13,TRBD2,TGTGCCAGCAGCCCTAGCGGGAGGGAATACAATGAGCAGTTCTTC,CASSPSGREYNEQFF
NA,TRBJ2-3,TRBV18,TRBD2,TGTGCCAGCTCACCTTTAGCGGGAGGGGACACAGATACGCAGTATTTT,CASSPLAGGDTDTQYF
once,TRBJ1-2,TRBV3-1/TRBV3-2,NA,TGTGCCAGCAGCCCCGAGGGCAGGGTTGGCTACACCTTC,CASSPEGRVGYTF
NA,TRBJ2-3,TRBV9,NA,TGTGCCAGCAGCGAAACACCAGGCACAGATACGCAGTATTTT,CASSETPGTDTQYF
NA,TRBJ2-1,TRBV5-1,TRBD2,TGCGCCAGCAGCTTGGCGACTAGCGGGGACAATGAGCAGTTCTTC,CASSLATSGDNEQFF
NA,TRBJ2-3,TRBV7-2,NA,TGTGCCAGCAGCTCCGGTCCATCCACAGATACGCAGTATTTT,CASSSGPSTDTQYF
NA,TRBJ2-5,TRBV2,NA,TGTGCCAGCAATGAGGGTGGAGAGACCCAGTACTTC,CASNEGGETQYF
NA,TRBJ1-1,TRBV6-2/TRBV6-3,TRBD1,TGTGCCAGCAGTTGGGACAGGGCCACTGAAGCTTTCTTT,CASSWDRATEAFF
NA,TRBJ2-7,TRBV19,NA,TGTGCCAGTAGTATAGGATCTGGGGGACGCTACGAGCAGTACTTC,CASSIGSGGRYEQYF
NA,TRBJ2-3,TRBV6-2/TRBV6-3,NA,TGTGCCAGCAGTTACTCACCCGTCGGGGATACGCAGTATTTT,CASSYSPVGDTQYF
NA,TRBJ1-6,TRBV2,TRBD1,TGTGCCAGCAGTTATCAGACAGGGCTAGGCTCACCCCTCCACTTT,CASSYQTGLGSPLHF
NA,TRBJ1-6,TRBV6-2/TRBV6-3,TRBD1,TGTGCCAGCAGTTCTCGGGACAGGGGCAATGGTTCACCCCTCCACTTT,CASSSRDRGNGSPLHF
NA,TRBJ2-3,TRBV4-2,NA,TGTGCCAGCAGCCAAGATTTGACCGGGCATATTGGTACGCAGTATTTT,CASSQDLTGHIGTQYF
NA,TRBJ2-7,TRBV5-6,NA,TGTGCCAGCAGCTTCACCTACGAGCAGTACTTC,CASSFTYEQYF
NA,TRBJ2-3,TRBV7-9,TRBD2,TGTGCCAGCAGCTCAATAGCGGGCGATACGCAGTATTTT,CASSSIAGDTQYF
NA,TRBJ2-1,TRBV28,NA,TGTGCCAGCAGTTTAAACATAAACAGTGAGCAGTTCTTC,CASSLNINSEQFF
NA,TRBJ2-1,TRBV27,NA,TGTGCCAGCAGGTTTGATAGCGGTCTTCACAATGAGCAGTTCTTC,CASRFDSGLHNEQFF
once,TRBJ1-2,TRBV9,NA,TGTGCCAGCAATCGAGGATCTGGCTACACCTTC,CASNRGSGYTF
NA,TRBJ1-1,TRBV5-4,NA,TGTGCCAGCAGCAGGGCGGTACGGGACACTGAAGCTTTCTTT,CASSRAVRDTEAFF
NA,TRBJ2-4,TRBV5-8,NA,TGTGCCAGCAGTGAACTTCGAGGCCACATTCAGTACTTC,CASSELRGHIQYF
few,TRBJ1-3,TRBV28,NA,TGTGCCAGCAGTTTTGGGGGAAACACCATATATTTT,CASSFGGNTIYF